Listed below are T cell receptor beta chains from one sample, sequenced in a study of blood T cell repertoires in COVID-19. Here immunoSEQ multiplex PCR was the method, and the copy in TCRdb shows in-frame clones only, minus some. The data contain 15,000 or so clones, almost 90% of them singletons. Sequenced: peripheral blood. The receptors originated from a human donor in a cohort sampled during active COVID-19. Both conserved end residues are part of each CDR3. Fields, in order: J gene, D gene, clone size, V gene, CDR3 DNA, CDR3 protein. D genes are given only for firm matches. For some rows the clone size is stated as once, few or many, or as a class when expanded; others skip it.

TRBJ2-7 . . TRBV19 TGTGCCAGTAGTCACCGGGACATTCACTCCTACGAGCAGTACTTC CASSHRDIHSYEQYF
TRBJ2-3 . . TRBV11-3 TGTGCCAGCAGCTTATTCCCTGTGGATACGCAGTATTTT CASSLFPVDTQYF
TRBJ1-1 . . TRBV29-1 TGCAGCGTTGGCCGAGGGATGAACACTGAAGCTTTCTTT CSVGRGMNTEAFF
TRBJ2-3 TRBD2 . TRBV7-9 TGTGCCAGCACAGGACTAGGTAGCACAGATACGCAGTATTTT CASTGLGSTDTQYF
TRBJ1-2 TRBD1 once TRBV6-5 TGTGCCAGTCGACAGGGTGGTGGCTACACCTTC CASRQGGGYTF
TRBJ2-3 . . TRBV15 TGTGCCACCAGCAGAGGGGGAGGCACAGATACGCAGTATTTT CATSRGGGTDTQYF
TRBJ1-6 . . TRBV5-4 TGTGCCAGCAGCTTGCGGGGAGTGGGATATAATTCACCCCTCCACTTT CASSLRGVGYNSPLHF
TRBJ2-2 . . TRBV7-2 TGTGCCAGCAGCAAGACAGCACCAGCGAACACCGGGGAGCTGTTTTTT CASSKTAPANTGELFF
TRBJ1-2 . . TRBV6-5 TGTGCCAGCAGTTATAGCGGGCAGCACTATGGCTACACCTTC CASSYSGQHYGYTF
TRBJ2-5 TRBD2 . TRBV5-4 TGTGCCAGCAGCTTGGGAGGACTAGCGGAAGAGACCCAGTACTTC CASSLGGLAEETQYF
TRBJ2-1 . . TRBV28 TGTGCCAGCAGTTCCCCCTGGGTAGGGAGCAATGAGCAGTTCTTC CASSSPWVGSNEQFF
TRBJ1-1 TRBD1 . TRBV19 TGTGCCAGTAGTATAGCGACAGGGGGCCTCGAAGCTTTCTTT CASSIATGGLEAFF
TRBJ1-4 . . TRBV19 TGTGCCAGTAGTAGGTACAGGGACGAAAAACTGTTTTTT CASSRYRDEKLFF
TRBJ2-7 . . TRBV3-1/TRBV3-2 TGTGCCAGCAGCCAAGATTTGATGGGGAGGAGGGAGCAGTACTTC CASSQDLMGRREQYF
TRBJ2-7 TRBD1 . TRBV5-6 TGTGCCAGCAGAGAGGGACAGAGTACCTACGAGCAGTACTTC CASREGQSTYEQYF
TRBJ2-3 . . TRBV21-1 TGTGCCAGCAGCACACGACCCGGGACTAGCGGGAGTAGGGTCTGTTCCCCCGCCTTAGATACGCAGTATTTT CASSTRPGTSGSRVCSPALDTQYF
TRBJ2-7 TRBD1 . TRBV5-1 TGCGCCAGCAGCTTAAATCCGGGACAGGGTGACGAGCAGTACTTC CASSLNPGQGDEQYF
TRBJ2-7 TRBD2 . TRBV2 TGTGCCAGCAGGGAACGGACTAGCGGGAACGAGCAGTACTTC CASRERTSGNEQYF
TRBJ2-3 TRBD1 . TRBV11-3 TGTGCCAGCAGCCGAGGGACAGGGGGCGCGATAAGCACAGATACGCAGTATTTT CASSRGTGGAISTDTQYF
TRBJ2-5 . . TRBV5-1 TGCGCCAGCAGCCTACAGGGTCAGCAAGAGACCCAGTACTTC CASSLQGQQETQYF
TRBJ2-5 TRBD2 . TRBV7-9 TGTGCCAGCAGCTTACCCCCCGAAGTAGCGGGAGGCCAAGAGACCCAGTACTTC CASSLPPEVAGGQETQYF
TRBJ1-1 TRBD1 . TRBV27 TGTGCCAGCAGTTCCGACAGGGGAAAGAGAGTTGAAGCTTTCTTT CASSSDRGKRVEAFF
TRBJ2-1 TRBD2 . TRBV5-1 TGCGCCAGCAGCCGCGGGACTAGCGGGAGGTCGTTCTTC CASSRGTSGRSFF
TRBJ2-5 TRBD2 . TRBV4-3 TGCGCCAGCAGCGCAACCCATAGCGGGAGGGCCGAGGAGACCCAGTACTTC CASSATHSGRAEETQYF
TRBJ2-7 TRBD1 few TRBV30 TGTGCCTGGAGTCCGACAGGGAACGAGCAGTACTTC CAWSPTGNEQYF
TRBJ1-1 TRBD1 . TRBV18 TGTGCCAGCTCACTCGGGACAGGGTCGAAAACTTTCTTT CASSLGTGSKTFF
TRBJ1-2 . . TRBV11-2 TGTGCCAGCAGCTTAAGGACAGATTATCTTAGTAGCTATGGCTACACCTTC CASSLRTDYLSSYGYTF
TRBJ2-2 TRBD1 few TRBV30 TGTGCCTGGAGACAACAGGGGCGAGGCACCGGGGAGCTGTTTTTT CAWRQQGRGTGELFF
TRBJ2-1 . . TRBV10-3 TGTGCCATCAGTCCCCTACAGGGATTCGATGAGCAGTTCTTC CAISPLQGFDEQFF
TRBJ1-6 . . TRBV27 TGTGCCAGCACGAGCTTCGATAGTGTAGCTGTAATTCTGTTCTCACCCCTCCACTTT CASTSFDSVAVILFSPLHF
TRBJ1-2 . few TRBV4-1 TGCGCCAGCAGCCAAAATATACAACCTAACTATGGCTACACCTTC CASSQNIQPNYGYTF
TRBJ1-4 . . TRBV28 TGTGCCAGCAAATGGGGCGGCTCCAATGAAAAACTGTTTTTT CASKWGGSNEKLFF
TRBJ1-1 TRBD1 . TRBV2 TGTGCCAGCAGTGGACAGGGTCCCACTGAAGCTTTCTTT CASSGQGPTEAFF
TRBJ1-2 . . TRBV16 TGTGCCAGCAGCAGATCGCAGGCTAACTATGGCTACACCTTC CASSRSQANYGYTF
TRBJ2-1 . . TRBV5-6 TGTGCCAGCAGCTTTCAGAGGGCAGGTGGCAATGAGCAGTTCTTC CASSFQRAGGNEQFF
TRBJ2-7 TRBD1 . TRBV2 TGTGCCAGCAAAGGGACAGGGGGGACCTACGAGCAGTACTTC CASKGTGGTYEQYF
TRBJ1-2 TRBD1 . TRBV5-1 TGCGCCAGCAGCGAAGGGGACAGAGGCTATGGCTACACCTTC CASSEGDRGYGYTF
TRBJ2-1 . . TRBV27 TGTGCCAGCAGTCTCGATAGCCCGTCCTACAATGAGCAGTTCTTC CASSLDSPSYNEQFF